This T cell receptor beta chain emerged from a study of long-term antiretroviral therapy in people with HIV. The libraries were made with immunoSEQ v3.0 at survey level. Sequencing used immunoSEQ multiplex PCR; TCRdb keeps in-frame clones, though not all of them. The repertoire consists of 20,000 to 25,000 clones, with approximately 90% occurring once and the leading ten covering approximately 6%. Trimming left V 0 bases short and J 11 bases short, with 10 bases between. The CDR3 runs 11 residues. In germline, CDR1 is DFQATT, CDR2 SNEGSKA (reference sequence). The genes are TRBV20-1 and TRBJ1-1, with D tentatively TRBD1 (5 bases). The sequenced sample was unsorted PBMCs, obtained 0.6 years after starting antiretroviral therapy. This sequence originates from a man in his 60s with HIV. The CDR3 sequence: CSARDRVEAFF. The DNA for the CDR3 is TGCAGTGCTAGAGACAGGGTCGAGGCTTTCTTT.